This T cell receptor beta chain was sequenced for a study of blood T cell repertoires in COVID-19 (dated by TCRdb to about 2020). Looking at the study overall: Samples from collaborators originated in the United States, Italy and Spain and spanned both the acute and convalescent phases of COVID-19. Where available, HLA class I and class II types were obtained from metadata supplied by the sample provider rather than from assay-based typing. The repertoires were released in a freely available public database intended as a resource for research on the immune response to SARS-CoV-2. Samples were obtained from the ongoing ImmuneRACE study (first 160 participants) and from 950 to 1,500 subjects provided by 6 global collaborators. The prospective study material was composed of cDNA or gDNA derived from T cells, B-cell-depleted T cells, or PBMCs. Deeply sampled blood TCRbeta repertoires from subjects exposed to, actively infected with, or recovered from COVID-19 were included in the dataset. The sample metadata nearly always contained a de-identified subject ID, COVID-19 status, age in years and sex. The research as a whole found: Clinical and demographic metadata were provided uncurated, with the amount varying by source and participant.

Enrolling through a virtual design, the prospective study's participants ranged in age from roughly 18 to 89 years and lived across 24 United States geographic areas. In the prospective study, cohorts were assigned on the basis of participant-reported clinical history obtained from a screening survey and a study questionnaire. In the prospective study, mobile phlebotomists collected whole blood, serum and a nasopharyngeal or oropharyngeal swab from each participant. Over a 2-month period, participants in the prospective study had the option of providing additional blood draws and questionnaires. Prospective study blood samples were shipped either frozen or at room temperature before DNA extraction. The germline V gene (reference sequence) provides CDR1 LGHDT and CDR2 YNNKEL. Inclusive of the bounding cysteine and phenylalanine, the CDR3 is 15 residues long. The kept DNA is CDR3 alone, 45 bases in frame from the first base. At the junction V is shortened by 2 bases and J by 6 bases, with 14 bases in between.

TCRbeta CDR3 regions were amplified from genomic DNA using the immunoSEQ Assay, a bias-controlled multiplex PCR. Per the source publication's procedure: Nucleated cell counts per sample were estimated from amplification of reference gene primers within the assay. To quantify the absolute abundance of each unique TCRbeta CDR3 rearrangement, sequence reads were collapsed and filtered. For each sample, productive Simpson clonality was calculated by taking the square root of Simpson's diversity index across productive rearrangements. TCRdb re-hosts the immuneACCESS table, in-frame sequences only. Its copies lack some clones; in the studies checked, an unresolved V gene accounts for under half of them, and the cause for the rest is not known. D and trimming come from the DNA, and the V and J calls and clone size come from that table. A total of under 150,000 clones appear in this sample, 88% of them only once. The ten largest clones add up to 1.2% of the sample.

About this clone itself: The antigen this receptor binds is unknown. No much larger clone exists at a distance of one base, and base qualities are not known.

This receptor chain uses TRBV3-1 (or the pseudogene TRBV3-2) and TRBJ1-5; no D gene can be assigned with confidence. The sample taken for sequencing was PBMCs or T cells enriched from blood (not recorded which). This TCR was recovered from a young woman with acute COVID-19. The DNA reads TGTGCCAGCAGCCAAATGCGGGGTCGCGGTCAGCCCCAGCATTTT. Translated, this is CASSQMRGRGQPQHF.